This T cell receptor (beta chain) was obtained from a study of CD8+ T cells in alopecia areata. The CDR3 spans 14 residues. Germline assignment: CDR1 GTSNPN and CDR2 SVGIG (reference sequence). With regard to this clone: One end of the junction does not line up with germline, which may come from a read error.

Extraction and reverse transcription of RNA yielded cDNA as the sequencing template. Only in-frame clones appear in the TCRdb table, and some are missing; sequencing was by immunoSEQ multiplex PCR. The sample lists more than 85,000 clones, roughly two fifths occurring once. This chain joins TRBV30 and TRBJ2-7; 7 bases are shared with TRBD1. Sequences were obtained from CD4+ T cells sorted from blood. The receptor was isolated from a human donor with alopecia areata. The CDR3 reads CAWSLRQGQSVREF. CDR3 nucleotides: TGTGCCTGGAGTCTTCGCCAGGGACAGTCTGTTCGCGAATTC. The complete variable domain, with remaining parts taken from reference TRBV30 and TRBJ2-7, reads SQTIHQWPATLVQPVGSPLSLECTVEGTSNPNLYWYRQAAGRGLQLLFYSVGIGQISSEVPQNLSASRPQDRQFILSSKKLLLSDSGFYLCAWSLRQGQSVREFGPGTRLTVT.